These 16 T cell receptor beta chains were sequenced from one sample in a study of shared clonotypes between healthy human individuals. Method: immunoSEQ multiplex PCR; TCRdb's copy keeps in-frame clones and lacks some. The data hold millions of clones, with just over 90% observed a single time. Naive CD8 cells were CD45RO-negative, positively selected for CCR7, excluding terminally differentiated effector memory CD45RA+ cells. The sample consisted of naive CD8+ T cells from PBMCs. The receptors originated from a man between 18 and 29 years old in good health. Some clones in this sample may be carry-over from other donors' samples.

As DNA, the CDR3 is TGCGCCAGCAGCCAAGATTGGGGAGGCTACGAGCAGTACTTC. It codes for CASSQDWGGYEQYF. The chain uses TRBV4-3 and TRBJ2-7; weak D call: TRBD2 (6 bases). Trimming took off 0 bases at V and 3 bases at J, with 9 bases between the two ends. The CDR3 is made up of 14 amino acids. CDR1 and CDR2 from the germline V gene are LGHNA and YSLEER.

The chain joins TRBV7-9 to TRBJ1-2; no definite D call. Trimming left V 3 bases short and J 0 bases short, with 8 bases between. The germline V gene has CDR1 SEHNR and CDR2 FQNEAQ (reference sequence). The CDR3 is 14 residues long. CDR3: CASSFPDSNYGYTF. The CDR3 DNA reads TGTGCCAGCAGCTTTCCGGACTCTAACTATGGCTACACCTTC.

This chain connects TRBV11-3 to TRBJ2-7, with D hard to call. The CDR3 is 15 amino acids. The V gene lost 6 bases and the J gene lost 0 bases, with 15 bases spanning the gap. CDR1 is SGHNT, CDR2 YENEEA, per germline. This CDR3 is CASSPGPSSSYEQYF. CDR3 nucleotides: TGTGCCAGCAGTCCCGGGCCCTCGAGCTCCTACGAGCAGTACTTC.

The J gene is TRBJ2-2, the V gene TRBV5-4; perhaps TRBD2 as D (5 bases). V was clipped by 1 base and J by 0 bases, with 7 bases between them. This CDR3 comprises 15 residues. Germline CDR1 is SGHNT and CDR2 is YYREEE (reference sequence). CDR3 protein: CASSLKGANTGELFF. The CDR3 DNA sequence: TGTGCCAGCAGCTTGAAGGGAGCGAACACCGGGGAGCTGTTTTTT.

The J gene is TRBJ2-1, the V gene TRBV7-9; TRBD2 is a possible D gene (6 bases). The CDR3 has 15 amino acids. Germline CDR1 SEHNR, CDR2 FQNEAQ (reference sequence). Trimming stripped 5 bases from V and 2 bases from J, with 13 bases between. Here the CDR3 DNA reads TGTGCCAGCAGCAAGTCTAGCGACCCCTACAATGAGCAGTTCTTC. Its protein is CASSKSSDPYNEQFF.

Notes on this clone: Other DNA sequences in the sample encode the same CDR3. V is TRBV6-6 and J is TRBJ2-7, with D perhaps matching TRBD2 (6 bases). Deletions cut 0 bases from V and 1 base from J, with 7 bases between. The CDR3 is 14 residues long. Germline V gene lookup returns CDR1 MNHNY and CDR2 SVGAGI (reference sequence). The CDR3 reads CASSYSEGSYEQYF. In nucleotides, the CDR3 is TGTGCCAGCAGTTACTCGGAGGGGTCCTACGAGCAGTACTTC.

V and J are TRBV4-3 and TRBJ2-5, with 7 bases lining up with TRBD1. The germline V gene encodes CDR1 LGHNA and CDR2 YSLEER. J gave up 5 bases and V 3 bases, and 9 bases lay outside the gene matches. The CDR3 covers 15 residues. CDR3 sequence reads: CASSQLTGSDETQYF. The DNA for the CDR3 is TGCGCCAGCAGCCAGTTGACAGGGTCCGACGAGACCCAGTACTTC.

The genes are TRBV9 and TRBJ2-7, with D maybe TRBD1 (6 bases). CDR1 and CDR2 (germline): SGDLS, YYNGEE. V lost 3 bases and J lost 2, with 12 bases in between. This CDR3 region has 14 residues. The CDR3 DNA is TGTGCCAGCAGCGCGAACAGGGTGACCTACGAGCAGTACTTC. It codes for CASSANRVTYEQYF.

The chain links TRBV19 to TRBJ1-5, with D possibly TRBD1 on 6 matching bases. The CDR3 is 16 amino acids. CDR1 LNHDA and CDR2 SQIVND come from the germline V gene (reference sequence). Trimming left V 2 bases short and J 0 bases short, with 11 bases between. In nucleotides, the CDR3 is TGTGCCAGTAGTATAATCGGGGACAATAGCAATCAGCCCCAGCATTTT. This translates into CASSIIGDNSNQPQHF.

This chain links TRBV9 with TRBJ2-1, with 11 bases that match TRBD2. Losses at the gene ends were 0 bases for V and 5 bases for J; bases not matched to a gene: 7. CDR1 is SGDLS, CDR2 YYNGEE, per germline. The CDR3 is made up of 17 amino acids. This CDR3 is CASSVAASGRSHNEQFF. CDR3 sequence (DNA): TGTGCCAGCAGCGTAGCGGCTAGCGGGAGGAGCCACAATGAGCAGTTCTTC.

The chain employs TRBV9 and TRBJ2-2; 7 bases align to TRBD2. This CDR3 contains 17 residues. Germline CDR1 is SGDLS and CDR2 is YYNGEE. V shed 4 bases, J shed 3 bases, and the junction held 12 bases outside the gene matches. The CDR3 is CASSSRSVGRYTGELFF. In DNA, the CDR3 is TGTGCCAGCAGCTCCCGGTCTGTCGGGAGGTACACCGGGGAGCTGTTTTTT.

The rearrangement uses TRBV29-1 and TRBJ2-7; D is possibly TRBD1 (5 bases). V was shortened by 1 base and J by 6 bases, with 10 bases between the two germline ends. The CDR3 runs to 12 residues. Germline V gene sequence: CDR1 SQVTM, CDR2 ANQGSEA. The CDR3 loop reads CSVEAAGSEQYF. The CDR3 region has the DNA TGCAGCGTTGAAGCGGCAGGGTCCGAGCAGTACTTC.

This clone was seen only once. V is TRBV30 and J is TRBJ2-2; TRBD2 matches at 13 bases. Germline values: CDR1 GTSNPN, CDR2 SVGIG (reference sequence). V shed 2 bases, J shed 4 bases, and the junction held 4 bases outside the gene matches. The CDR3 runs 16 residues. The CDR3 sequence is CAWSHGTSGITGELFF. As DNA, the CDR3 is TGTGCCTGGAGTCATGGGACTAGCGGGATCACCGGGGAGCTGTTTTTT.

The V call is TRBV5-1, the J call TRBJ2-3; 8 bases are shared with TRBD1. Germline V gives CDR1 SGHRS, CDR2 YFSETQ. The junction had 6 bases not matched to a gene; V was cut back by 4 bases and J by 2 bases. CDR3 size: 15 residues. The CDR3 here is CASSQDRGITDTQYF. Written as DNA, the CDR3 is TGCGCCAGCAGCCAAGACAGGGGTATCACAGATACGCAGTATTTT.

The chain is built from TRBV7-9 and TRBJ1-1; no firm D call. With 5 bases removed from V and 4 bases from J, the gap between germline ends came to 11 bases. CDR3 size: 13 residues. Germline lookup yields CDR1 SEHNR and CDR2 FQNEAQ (reference sequence). In nucleotides, the CDR3 is TGTGCCAGCAGCCCCGCGGCGCGCACTGAAGCTTTCTTT. Protein: CASSPAARTEAFF.

This chain joins TRBV15 and TRBJ2-3; 7 nucleotides align to TRBD2. The CDR3 length is 15 residues. Germline loops: CDR1 LNHNV, CDR2 YYDKDF (reference sequence). With 9 bases clipped from V and 2 bases from J, the junction kept 11 bases outside the gene matches. In nucleotides, the CDR3 is TGTGCCACTTCGGCCCGACTAGCACTCACAGATACGCAGTATTTT. This translates into CATSARLALTDTQYF.